One and the same sample provided the 10 T cell receptor beta chains below, sequenced in a study of T cell repertoires in cytomegalovirus infection. TCRdb analysed the reads with MiXCR anew, one entry per CDR3 protein. The sample has roughly 69,000 distinct CDR3 sequences, 20% seen once. For these receptors, no antigen is known. Sequences were derived from CD8+ T cells from cultured PBMCs, sampled from culture after CMV antigen stimulation. Receptors originate from a human donor in good health (CMV status not recorded). Some clones in this sample may be carry-over from other donors' samples.

This chain connects TRBV4-1 to TRBJ1-1; no clear D. Germline V gene sequence: CDR1 MGHRA, CDR2 YSYEKL. The CDR3 runs 13 residues. Trimming took off 4 bases at V and 1 base at J, with 7 bases between the two ends. The CDR3 sequence: CASSPPTNTEAFF. CDR3 coding DNA: TGCGCCAGCAGCCCCCCGACGAACACTGAAGCTTTCTTT.

This clonotype was observed a handful of times. The chain carries TRBV7-9 and TRBJ2-5; no reliable D call. Germline lookup yields CDR1 SEHNR and CDR2 FQNEAQ (reference sequence). The CDR3 sequence is 15 residues long. V shed 5 bases and J shed 2 bases, with 15 bases lying between them. CDR3 in DNA: TGTGCCAGCAGCCACGAACCGGCGGCACAAGAGACCCAGTACTTC. Its translation: CASSHEPAAQETQYF.

This clonotype turned up a few times. This chain links TRBV5-5 with TRBJ2-7; tentatively, D is TRBD1 or TRBD2 (6 bases each). The ends were cut back, 3 bases at V and 0 bases at J, with 19 bases in the middle. CDR1 SGHKS and CDR2 YYEKEE come from the germline V gene (reference sequence). CDR3 length: 17 residues. DNA for the CDR3: TGTGCCAGCAGCTGGGTCGCCCTGCGGGACACCTCCTACGAGCAGTACTTC. It translates to CASSWVALRDTSYEQYF.

This sequence joins TRBV4-3 and TRBJ2-5, with 9 bases identical to TRBD2. The V and J ends lost 4 bases and 0 bases, in that order; junction bases with no gene match: 6. The CDR3 is made up of 16 amino acids. Germline lookup yields CDR1 LGHNA and CDR2 YSLEER. CDR3 bases: TGCGCCAGCAGCCTTGAGCGGGGGGCGTACCAAGAGACCCAGTACTTC. This codes for CASSLERGAYQETQYF.

This clonotype was seen ten or more times. J is TRBJ1-2 and V is TRBV5-6; 9 nucleotides line up with TRBD1. The J segment lost 3 bases and the V segment lost 4 bases, leaving 4 bases of the junction unmatched. CDR3 size: 14 residues. Germline lookup yields CDR1 SGHDT and CDR2 YYEEEE. CDR3 nucleotides: TGTGCCAGCAGCCCGGGACAGGGAGACTATGGCTACACCTTC. Residues: CASSPGQGDYGYTF.

This chain uses TRBV7-2 with TRBJ2-1, with D uncertain. Germline V gives CDR1 SGHTA, CDR2 FQGNSA. V lost 5 bases and J lost 6, with 23 bases in between. This CDR3 contains 17 residues. The CDR3 reads CASSPSLGASPRNEQFF. CDR3 sequence (DNA): TGTGCCAGCAGCCCCTCGTTGGGCGCCTCCCCCCGCAATGAGCAGTTCTTC.

With respect to this clonotype: One end of the junction fails to match germline, which may point to a read error. V gene TRBV7-4 combines with J gene TRBJ2-1; D perhaps matches TRBD2 (6 bases). Germline CDR1 is SGHVT and CDR2 is SQSDAQ. The CDR3 is 12 amino acids. The CDR3 sequence: CASSLGGTAYSF. CDR3 in DNA: TGTGCCAGCAGCTTAGGGGGGACTGCATATAGCTTC.

The table lists this clonotype with a few counts. The chain carries TRBV6-1 and TRBJ2-1; D is uncertain. V lost 4 bases and J 0 bases, leaving 7 bases between the germline ends. This CDR3 is 14 amino acids long. CDR1 MNHNS and CDR2 SASEGT come from the germline V gene. CDR3 protein: CASSVVSSYNEQFF. Written as DNA, the CDR3 is TGTGCCAGCAGTGTAGTGAGCTCCTACAATGAGCAGTTCTTC.

This clonotype was seen more than once but under ten times. V usage is TRBV7-8 and J usage is TRBJ2-5; D unresolved. Deletions cut 3 bases from V and 1 base from J, with 9 bases between. The CDR3 sequence is 14 residues long. Germline V CDR1 and CDR2: SGHVS, FQNEAQ. DNA for the CDR3: TGTGCCAGCAGCTTTCTGCATACCCAAGAGACCCAGTACTTC. Protein sequence: CASSFLHTQETQYF. The entire variable domain, with the rest obtained from reference TRBV7-8 and TRBJ2-5, is as follows: GAGVSQSPRYKVAKRGQDVALRCDPISGHVSLFWYQQALGQGPEFLTYFQNEAQLDKSGLPSDRFFAERPEGSVSTLKIQRTQQEDSAVYLCASSFLHTQETQYFGPGTRLLVL.

This clonotype occurred once. V gene TRBV6-2 or TRBV6-3 combines with J gene TRBJ1-2, with no clear D. CDR1 is MNHEY and CDR2 is SVGEGT in the germline V gene. The CDR3 contains 13 residues. Trimming removed 5 bases at V and 4 bases at J, with 11 bases between. The CDR3: CASSDGLSYGYTF. The CDR3 nucleotides read TGTGCCAGCAGTGACGGACTATCCTATGGCTACACCTTC.